This T cell receptor beta chain appears in the sequencing data of a study of T cell repertoires and Cas9 in healthy adults. On this clone itself: The antigen remains unidentified.

Whole-study findings and limits: In vitro, SpCas9-reactive Tregs were reported to curb effector T cell proliferation and function.

Between the trimmed V and J ends, which lost 5 bases and 0 bases, there was a span of 15 bases. Germline CDR1 LGHNT, CDR2 FRNRAP. CDR3 length: 16 amino acids. TCRdb's table, derived via immunoSEQ multiplex PCR, lists solely in-frame clones and lacks some. The table includes more than 20,000 clones, 85% to 95% detected once. The sequence was obtained from a human donor in good health. Sequencing was carried out using CD4+ effector T cells (CD127+, CD25-, CD137-, CD154-) from PBMCs; culture status not recorded. The chain employs TRBV12-5 and TRBJ2-3; tentative D call: TRBD2 (6 bases). This CDR3 reads CASGPLGGLSTDTQYF. CDR3 nucleotide sequence: TGTGCTAGTGGTCCCCTCGGGGGACTTAGCACAGATACGCAGTATTTT.